Below are 16 T cell receptor beta chains sequenced from a single sample in a study of T cells in localized non-small cell lung cancer. The table came from immunoSEQ multiplex PCR; TCRdb's copy has only in-frame clones and leaves some out. The sample yields 4,500 to 5,000 clones, around 32% seen once. Sequencing was performed on lung tumor tissue, taken before any cancer treatment. All receptors derive from a woman aged 35 to 69 with stage II squamous cell lung carcinoma.

V usage is TRBV28 and J usage is TRBJ1-5; weak D call: TRBD1 (5 bases). There are 14 residues in the CDR3. CDR1 is MDHEN and CDR2 is SYDVKM in the germline V gene. The V gene lost 3 bases and the J gene lost 4 bases, with 10 bases spanning the gap. The DNA of the CDR3 is TGTGCCAGCAGTTTTGGGGGTTTTAATCAGCCCCAGCATTTT. Translating gives CASSFGGFNQPQHF.

V gene TRBV28 combines with J gene TRBJ2-2; possible D gene TRBD2, 6 bases. The V gene's germline CDR1 is MDHEN and CDR2 SYDVKM. This CDR3 contains 14 residues. V was cut by 6 bases and J by 6 bases, with 14 bases left in between. CDR3 DNA sequence: TGTGCCAGCAGCCCCGGCGGGGTAGCCGGGGAGCTGTTTTTT. Translating gives CASSPGGVAGELFF.

The chain combines TRBV28 with TRBJ1-5; D unclear. V was trimmed by 7 bases and J by 3 bases, leaving 7 bases between them. CDR3 length equals 12 residues. Germline V gene lookup returns CDR1 MDHEN and CDR2 SYDVKM. In DNA, the CDR3 is TGTGCCAGCACCCTGACCAATCAGCCCCAGCATTTT. Translation gives CASTLTNQPQHF.

V and J are TRBV28 and TRBJ2-7; no definite D call. The CDR3 is 14 amino acids. Trimming stripped 5 bases from V and 5 bases from J, with 16 bases between. From germline, CDR1 is MDHEN and CDR2 SYDVKM. Here the CDR3 reads CASSGVGPIHEQYF. CDR3 coding DNA: TGTGCCAGCAGTGGGGTAGGTCCCATTCACGAGCAGTACTTC.

For this clone: Germline and junction disagree at one end, which may indicate a read error. The chain joins TRBV18 to TRBJ2-3; 11 bases line up with TRBD1. This CDR3 has 16 residues. Germline CDR1 KGHSH, CDR2 LQKENI. The CDR3 nucleotides are TGTGCCAGCTCAACACCGGGGACAGGGGGAACAGATACGCAGTATTTT. Amino acid sequence: CASSTPGTGGTDTQYF.

The V gene is TRBV9, the J gene TRBJ2-1; unclear D gene. CDR1 and CDR2 (germline): SGDLS, YYNGEE. CDR3 length equals 14 residues. V lost 5 bases, J lost 0 bases, and 9 bases lay in between. The CDR3 DNA is TGTGCCAGCAGTGAGTGGAGCTCCTACAATGAGCAGTTCTTC. Residues: CASSEWSSYNEQFF.

J is TRBJ1-3 and V is TRBV30; a weak D match, TRBD1 (5 bases). This CDR3 has 14 amino acids. Trimming took 5 bases from V and 0 from J, leaving 11 bases between them. Looked up from germline, CDR1 is GTSNPN and CDR2 is SVGIG (reference sequence). CDR3 sequence: CAWGRQSSGNTIYF. The CDR3 nucleotides are TGTGCCTGGGGGAGACAGAGCTCTGGAAACACCATATATTTT.

This clone was seen a few times. The chain combines TRBV11-3 with TRBJ1-4; 7 bases are a match to TRBD1. Trimming cost V 5 bases and J 2 bases; bases outside gene matches: 2. From germline, CDR1 is SGHNT and CDR2 YENEEA. This CDR3 has 14 amino acids. The DNA of the CDR3 is TGTGCCAGCAGCATACAGGGGACTAATGAAAAACTGTTTTTT. This encodes CASSIQGTNEKLFF.

The V call is TRBV14, the J call TRBJ2-2; 10 nucleotides agree with TRBD1. The CDR3 loop spans 17 amino acids. The trim removed 3 bases at V and 1 base at J, leaving 5 bases unmatched. Germline V lookup: CDR1 SGHDN, CDR2 FVKESK. As DNA, the CDR3 is TGTGCCAGCAGCCAGAAGGACAGGGGGGTGAACACCGGGGAGCTGTTTTTT. Residues: CASSQKDRGVNTGELFF.

The chain links TRBV29-1 to TRBJ1-2, with unresolved D. The germline V gene has CDR1 SQVTM and CDR2 ANQGSEA. This CDR3 has 13 residues. V was pared by 6 bases and J by 0 bases, with 11 bases between. The CDR3: CSVAHIANYGYTF. The CDR3 bases are TGCAGCGTCGCCCACATAGCTAACTATGGCTACACCTTC.

This rearrangement joins TRBV15 to TRBJ1-4; 7 nucleotides agree with TRBD1. Germline V lookup: CDR1 LNHNV, CDR2 YYDKDF (reference sequence). The V gene end was trimmed by 3 bases and the J gene end by 7 bases; junction bases not matched to a gene: 8. The CDR3 is 15 amino acids. This chain's CDR3 is CATSSPGTEGEKLFF. DNA for the CDR3: TGTGCCACCAGCAGTCCCGGGACAGAGGGTGAAAAACTGTTTTTT.

The chain combines TRBV30 with TRBJ2-7, with 8 bases matching TRBD2. This CDR3 has 11 amino acids. Germline lookup yields CDR1 GTSNPN and CDR2 SVGIG (reference sequence). CDR3 protein: CACGRNYEQYF. Written as DNA, the CDR3 is TGTGCGTGCGGGAGGAACTACGAGCAGTACTTC.

This clone was detected a few times. The chain recombines TRBV9 with TRBJ2-3; D not certain. The CDR3 has 13 amino acids. Germline V gives CDR1 SGDLS, CDR2 YYNGEE. The V end lost 5 bases, the J end lost 1 base, and 8 bases lay between the germline ends. The CDR3 DNA reads TGTGCCAGCAGTGAAGGTGGCACAGATACGCAGTATTTT. Translating gives CASSEGGTDTQYF.

V is TRBV18 and J is TRBJ1-1; D possibly corresponds to TRBD1 (5 bases). Trimming removed 1 base at V and 9 bases at J, with 9 bases between. This CDR3 is 12 amino acids long. Germline V CDR1 and CDR2: KGHSH, LQKENI. CDR3 sequence (DNA): TGTGCCAGCTCACCACGGTCAGGGAAAGCTTTCTTT. Its protein is CASSPRSGKAFF.

This chain joins TRBV11-3 and TRBJ2-1; the match to TRBD2 covers 11 bases. Germline assignment: CDR1 SGHNT and CDR2 YENEEA. CDR3 length: 17 amino acids. J gave up 4 bases and V 5 bases, and 10 bases lay outside the gene matches. CDR3 sequence (DNA): TGTGCCAGCAGCGCCCTTAGCGGGAGGGCCTTATACAATGAGCAGTTCTTC. Amino acids: CASSALSGRALYNEQFF.

This clone was seen more than once but under ten times. V gene TRBV6-8 combines with J gene TRBJ2-2; possibly TRBD1 for D (5 bases). This CDR3 spans 13 amino acids. V shed 11 bases and J shed 1 base, with 11 bases lying between them. Germline CDR1 is MNHGY and CDR2 is SAAAGT. This chain's CDR3 is CASDNLNTGELFF. CDR3 bases: TGTGCCTCGGACAATCTGAACACCGGGGAGCTGTTTTTT.